The clone carrying this T cell receptor beta chain was observed a handful of times. In the study's own analysis: Estimates of nucleated cell counts were drawn from the amplification of reference gene primers. Using immunoSEQ multiplex PCR, the repertoire was profiled, and TCRdb retains in-frame clones only, with some absent. That table supplies the V and J calls and clone size; D and trimming were determined from the DNA. Among approximately 210,000 clones listed, less than 90% were seen once. This specimen belongs to a study of blood T cell repertoires in COVID-19. Study-level background: Italy, Spain and the United States were the sources of the convalescent and acute COVID-19 samples. T cells, B-cell-depleted T cells, or PBMCs supplied cDNA or gDNA.

This receptor was obtained from a woman between 70 and 85 years old with active or convalescent COVID-19. Sequenced sample: peripheral blood.

CDR3 region: CASSPRSAGRDTGELFF. The CDR3 bases are TGTGCCAGCTCACCCCGCTCGGCGGGGAGGGACACCGGGGAGCTGTTTTTT. The chain recombines TRBV18 with TRBJ2-2; TRBD2 agrees at 7 bases. Germline CDR1 reads KGHSH; CDR2 reads LQKENI. The CDR3 has 17 amino acids. V shed 3 bases and J 3 bases; nucleotides not matched to a gene: 10.